This T cell receptor beta chain derives from a study of response to subunit inactivated influenza vaccine. TCRdb used MiXCR to reprocess the RT-PCR reads, holding one entry per CDR3 protein. The sample contains a few hundred thousand distinct CDR3 sequences, 14% of which appear only once. The sample was PBMCs from blood, taken 11 to 12 days after vaccination. This clonotype originated in a man aged 50 or older who received an inactivated influenza vaccine.

CDR3 protein: CASSQSTGEQFF. The DNA of the CDR3 is TGTGCCAGCAGCCAATCTACGGGGGAGCAGTTCTTC. The V call is TRBV16, the J call TRBJ2-1; D is possibly TRBD2 (5 bases). The CDR3 extends over 12 amino acids. CDR1 is KGHSY, CDR2 FQNENV, per germline. The V and J ends lost 0 bases and 10 bases respectively, with 7 bases between them. The full variable domain, with the rest looked up from reference TRBV16 and TRBJ2-1, is GEEVAQTPKHLVRGEGQKAKLYCAPIKGHSYVFWYQQVLKNEFKFLISFQNENVFDETGMPKERFSAKCLPNSPCSLEIQATKLEDSAVYFCASSQSTGEQFFGPGTRLTVL.